This T cell receptor (beta chain) was captured in a study of blood T cell repertoires in COVID-19. The data were produced by immunoSEQ multiplex PCR, yet TCRdb's version contains in-frame clones alone and is incomplete. The table has 270,000 or so clones, 89% seen once. This CDR3 spans 11 amino acids. Germline assignment: CDR1 SNHLY and CDR2 FYNNEI. V shed 6 bases and J shed 2 bases, with 4 bases lying between them. The rearrangement links TRBV2 to TRBJ2-5; no clear D. Sequencing input: peripheral blood. This receptor was taken from a woman aged 35 to 49 who had recovered from COVID-19. The chain's CDR3 is CASRQQETQYF. The CDR3 bases are TGTGCCAGCAGACAGCAAGAGACCCAGTACTTC.